A single TCR beta chain is shown here with its context. The data were taken from a study of T cell changes during pregnancy in multiple sclerosis. Clones were sequenced by immunoSEQ multiplex PCR, and TCRdb holds only the in-frame ones, with some missing. The data contain approximately 66,000 clones, 85% to 95% of them singletons. CDR1 is LNHDA and CDR2 is SQIVND in the germline V gene (reference sequence). The junction had 4 bases not matched to a gene; V was cut back by 5 bases and J by 6 bases. The CDR3 consists of 14 residues. Sequenced here: peripheral blood, sampled in the third trimester of pregnancy. This clonotype was sampled from a female donor in good health, enrolled as a control in a pregnancy study. The chain combines TRBV19 with TRBJ1-4; 9 bases align to TRBD1. The DNA for the CDR3 is TGTGCCAGTAGTCCCCGGACAGGGGATGAAAAACTGTTTTTT. This codes for CASSPRTGDEKLFF.